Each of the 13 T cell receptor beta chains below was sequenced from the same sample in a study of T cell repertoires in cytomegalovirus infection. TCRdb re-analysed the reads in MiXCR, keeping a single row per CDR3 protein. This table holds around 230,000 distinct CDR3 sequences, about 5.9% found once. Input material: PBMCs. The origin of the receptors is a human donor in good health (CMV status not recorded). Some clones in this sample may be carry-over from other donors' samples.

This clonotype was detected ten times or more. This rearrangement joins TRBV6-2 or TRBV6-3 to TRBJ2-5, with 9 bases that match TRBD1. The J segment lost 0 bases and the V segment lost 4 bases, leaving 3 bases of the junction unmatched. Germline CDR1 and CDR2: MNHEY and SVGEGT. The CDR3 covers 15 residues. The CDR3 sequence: CASSFGDRDQETQYF. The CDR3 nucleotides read TGTGCCAGCAGTTTCGGGGACAGGGACCAAGAGACCCAGTACTTC.

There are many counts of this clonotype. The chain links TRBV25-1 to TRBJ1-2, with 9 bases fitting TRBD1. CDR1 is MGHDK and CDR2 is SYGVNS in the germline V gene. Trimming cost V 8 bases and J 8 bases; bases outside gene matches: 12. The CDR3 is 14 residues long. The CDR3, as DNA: TGTGCCAGCTGTCCGGGGGACAGGGTTGACGGCTACACCTTC. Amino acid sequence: CASCPGDRVDGYTF.

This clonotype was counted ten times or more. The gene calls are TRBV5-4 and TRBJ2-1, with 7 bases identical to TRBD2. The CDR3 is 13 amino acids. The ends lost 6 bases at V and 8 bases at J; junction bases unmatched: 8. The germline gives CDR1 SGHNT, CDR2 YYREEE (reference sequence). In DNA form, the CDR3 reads TGTGCCAGCACCAACCCAGGGAGGGATGAGCAGTTCTTC. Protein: CASTNPGRDEQFF.

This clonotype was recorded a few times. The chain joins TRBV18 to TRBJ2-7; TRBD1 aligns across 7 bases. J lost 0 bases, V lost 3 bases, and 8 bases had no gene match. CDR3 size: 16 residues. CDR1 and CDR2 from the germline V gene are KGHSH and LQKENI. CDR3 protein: CASSPDKSGGSYEQYF. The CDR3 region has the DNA TGTGCCAGCTCACCCGATAAATCAGGGGGCTCCTACGAGCAGTACTTC.

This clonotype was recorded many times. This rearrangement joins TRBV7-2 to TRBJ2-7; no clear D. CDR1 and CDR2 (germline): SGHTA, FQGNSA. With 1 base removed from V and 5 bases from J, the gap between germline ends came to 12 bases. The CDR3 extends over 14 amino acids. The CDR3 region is CASSLGGSVNEQYF. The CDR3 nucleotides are TGTGCCAGCAGCTTAGGTGGATCCGTCAACGAGCAGTACTTC.

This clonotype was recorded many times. In DNA form, the CDR3 reads TGTGCCAGCAGTTTACTGGGACAGGGAGGTACTGAAGCTTTCTTT. This gives the protein CASSLLGQGGTEAFF. The rearrangement links TRBV28 to TRBJ1-1; 9 positions agree with TRBD1. Germline-derived CDR1 and CDR2 are MDHEN and SYDVKM. With 2 bases clipped from V and 5 bases from J, the junction kept 6 bases outside the gene matches. This CDR3 comprises 15 residues.

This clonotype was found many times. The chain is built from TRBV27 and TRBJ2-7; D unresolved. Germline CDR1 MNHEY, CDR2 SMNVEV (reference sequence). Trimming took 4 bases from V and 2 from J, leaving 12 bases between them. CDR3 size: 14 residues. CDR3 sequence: CASSSRSRTYEQYF. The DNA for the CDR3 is TGTGCCAGCAGTTCAAGGAGCCGGACCTACGAGCAGTACTTC.

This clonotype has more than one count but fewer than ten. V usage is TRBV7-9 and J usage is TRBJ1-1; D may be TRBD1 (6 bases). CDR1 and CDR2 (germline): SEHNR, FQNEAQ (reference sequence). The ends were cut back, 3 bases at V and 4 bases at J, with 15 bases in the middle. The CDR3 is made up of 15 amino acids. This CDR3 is CASSLVQGMATEAFF. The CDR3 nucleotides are TGTGCCAGCAGCTTGGTACAGGGAATGGCCACTGAAGCTTTCTTT.

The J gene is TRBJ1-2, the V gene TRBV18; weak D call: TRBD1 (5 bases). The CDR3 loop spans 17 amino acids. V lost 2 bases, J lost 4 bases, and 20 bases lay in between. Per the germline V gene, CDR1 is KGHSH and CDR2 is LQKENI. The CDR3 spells CASSPTNIRGRTYGYTF. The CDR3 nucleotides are TGTGCCAGCTCACCAACCAATATACGGGGACGGACCTATGGCTACACCTTC.

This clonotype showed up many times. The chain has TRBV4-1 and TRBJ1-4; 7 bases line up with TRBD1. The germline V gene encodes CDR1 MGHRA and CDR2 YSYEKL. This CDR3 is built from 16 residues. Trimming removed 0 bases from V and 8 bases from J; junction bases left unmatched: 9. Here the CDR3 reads CASSQEMTGRQEKLFF. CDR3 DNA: TGCGCCAGCAGCCAAGAAATGACAGGGCGTCAGGAAAAACTGTTTTTT.

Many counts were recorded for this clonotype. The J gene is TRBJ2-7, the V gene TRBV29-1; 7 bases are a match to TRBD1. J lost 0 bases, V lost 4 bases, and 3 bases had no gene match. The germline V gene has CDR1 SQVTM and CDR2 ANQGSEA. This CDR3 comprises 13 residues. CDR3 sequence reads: CSVGGQVSYEQYF. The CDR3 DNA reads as TGCAGCGTTGGAGGACAGGTCTCCTACGAGCAGTACTTC.

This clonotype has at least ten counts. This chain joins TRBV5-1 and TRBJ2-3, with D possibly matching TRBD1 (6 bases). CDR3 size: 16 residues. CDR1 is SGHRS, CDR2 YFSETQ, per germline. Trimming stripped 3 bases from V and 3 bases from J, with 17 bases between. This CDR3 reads CASSWDKDRTTDTQYF. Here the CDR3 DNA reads TGCGCCAGCAGCTGGGACAAGGATAGAACGACAGATACGCAGTATTTT.

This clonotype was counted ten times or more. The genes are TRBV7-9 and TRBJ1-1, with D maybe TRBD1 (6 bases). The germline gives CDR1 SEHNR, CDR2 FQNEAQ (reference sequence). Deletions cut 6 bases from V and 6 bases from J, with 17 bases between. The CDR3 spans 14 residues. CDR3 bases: TGTGCCAGCAGTCCATCCAGGACAGCTCCTGAAGCTTTCTTT. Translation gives CASSPSRTAPEAFF. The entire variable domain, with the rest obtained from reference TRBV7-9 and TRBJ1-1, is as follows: DTGVSQNPRHKITKRGQNVTFRCDPISEHNRLYWYRQTLGQGPEFLTYFQNEAQLEKSRLLSDRFSAERPKGSFSTLEIQRTEQGDSAMYLCASSPSRTAPEAFFGQGTRLTVV.